This TCR beta chain was found in a study of Graves' ophthalmopathy and Graves' hyperthyroidism. The sequenced template was RNA, covering the TCR beta CDR3 region. HTBI-primed first-round RT-PCR preceded second-round multiplex PCR. MiXCR, applied by TCRdb to the multiplex PCR reads, yields one record per CDR3 protein. The sample shows roughly 500,000 distinct CDR3 sequences, roughly 14% of them seen only once. This CDR3 contains 15 residues. Germline assignment: CDR1 SGHAT and CDR2 FQNNGV. Trimming took off 2 bases at V and 3 bases at J, with 13 bases between the two ends. This chain joins TRBV11-2 and TRBJ1-1, with unresolved D. Sample: blood. The clonotype comes from a woman aged 25-40 years with Graves' ophthalmopathy. CDR3 amino acids: CASSLNMGPYTEAFF. The CDR3 DNA reads TGTGCCAGCAGCTTAAACATGGGTCCCTACACTGAAGCTTTCTTT. Using reference TRBV11-2 and TRBJ1-1 for the parts outside the CDR3, the full variable domain is EAGVAQSPRYKIIEKRQSVAFWCNPISGHATLYWYQQILGQGPKLLIQFQNNGVVDDSQLPKDRFSAERLKGVDSTLKIQPAKLEDSAVYLCASSLNMGPYTEAFFGQGTRLTVV.